These T cell receptor beta chains were read from a single sample in a study of T cells in Graves' hyperthyroidism and ophthalmopathy. Each CDR3 protein is one row after TCRdb ran MiXCR on the multiplex PCR reads. The sample has hundreds of thousands of distinct CDR3 sequences; roughly 14% are singletons. The sample was blood. The receptors stem from a man aged 18 to 30 with Graves' ophthalmopathy. Each CDR3 is given with its conserved first and last residue. The D gene is left open where the match is weak. Clone size is not always given. Where it is, it says once, few, many or a class for expanded clones.

V gene,clone size,D gene,J gene,CDR3 DNA,CDR3 protein
TRBV7-3,few,.,TRBJ2-2,TGTGCCAGCAGCTTAATGCCAACGAACACCGGGGAGCTGTTTTTT,CASSLMPTNTGELFF
TRBV6-1,.,.,TRBJ1-5,TGTGCCAGCAGTGAAGAGGCACCGACCGCCAATTTTCCCCAGCATTTT,CASSEEAPTANFPQHF
TRBV11-2,many,.,TRBJ2-3,TGTGCCAGCAGCTCGGGGTTCACAGATACGCAGTATTTT,CASSSGFTDTQYF
TRBV6-1,many,TRBD1,TRBJ1-1,TGTGCCAGCAGTAAACGACAGGGGTGGGAAAACACTGAAGCTTTCTTT,CASSKRQGWENTEAFF
TRBV24-1,.,.,TRBJ2-2,TGTGCCACCAGTGGGGACCCCGGGGGCCGGGAGCTGTTTTTT,CATSGDPGGRELFF
TRBV19,many,TRBD2,TRBJ2-5,TGTGCCAGTAGTAGCCTTGGGACTAGCGAGAGAGAGACCCAGTACTTC,CASSSLGTSERETQYF
TRBV6-2/TRBV6-3,few,.,TRBJ1-5,TGTGCCAGCAGATGGACGGCGTATAGCAATCAGCCCCAGCATTTT,CASRWTAYSNQPQHF
TRBV6-1,many,TRBD1,TRBJ2-7,TGTGCCAGCAGCAGGACAGGGCGGCAGTACTTC,CASSRTGRQYF
TRBV30,.,.,TRBJ2-2,TGTGCCTGGAGTAACGGGGATCGAGCCGGGGAGCTGTTTTTT,CAWSNGDRAGELFF
TRBV19,many,.,TRBJ1-1,TGTGCCACTACTGAGGTGGAGGGGGGCATGAACACTGAAGCTTTCTTT,CATTEVEGGMNTEAFF
TRBV5-1,many,.,TRBJ1-1,TGCGCCAGCAGCCCCCCGGGGGTAGAAGCTTTCTTT,CASSPPGVEAFF
TRBV6-5,many,.,TRBJ2-7,TGTGCCAGCAGTTGGGGATACTACGAGCAGTACTTC,CASSWGYYEQYF
TRBV6-1,many,.,TRBJ2-1,TGTGCCAGCAGTGTAGGTGAACTCCGGCCATACAATGAGCAGTTCTTC,CASSVGELRPYNEQFF
TRBV12-3/TRBV12-4,.,.,TRBJ1-6,TGTGCCAGCAGGGACCTGACGGGGGGTCCCCTCCACTTT,CASRDLTGGPLHF
TRBV6-1,.,TRBD1,TRBJ1-2,TGTGCCAGCAGTGTTGGGACAGTACAGAACTATGGCTACACCTTC,CASSVGTVQNYGYTF
TRBV12-3/TRBV12-4,many,TRBD2,TRBJ2-1,TGTGCCAGCAGTCTAGCGGGGGCCGTCAATGAGCAGTTCTTC,CASSLAGAVNEQFF
TRBV7-3,few,TRBD2,TRBJ2-3,TGTGCCAGCAGCTTACGGGGGGTTTTAGCGGGCCGCACAGATACGCAGTATTTT,CASSLRGVLAGRTDTQYF
TRBV10-2,few,.,TRBJ1-3,TGCGCCAGCAGTGACGCGGGACACAAATACGGAAACACCATATATTTT,CASSDAGHKYGNTIYF
TRBV11-2,many,.,TRBJ2-5,TGTGCCAGCAGCACCGACAGTATCCAAGAGACCCAGTACTTC,CASSTDSIQETQYF
TRBV10-3,many,TRBD1,TRBJ1-2,TGTGCCATCAGATGGACAGGGGAGATAGATGGCTACACCTTC,CAIRWTGEIDGYTF
TRBV6-1,many,.,TRBJ1-5,TGTGCCAGCAGTGGGCCAGGTTCTCATAGCAATCAGCCCCAGCATTTT,CASSGPGSHSNQPQHF
TRBV12-3/TRBV12-4,many,.,TRBJ1-2,TGTGCCAGCAGGGACGAGGAGGTGGGCTATGGCTACACCTTC,CASRDEEVGYGYTF
TRBV14,.,TRBD1,TRBJ2-7,TGTGCCAGCAGACGGGGACAGTCCTACGATCAGTACTTC,CASRRGQSYDQYF
TRBV7-6,few,.,TRBJ1-5,TGTGCCAGCAGCTTATATGAGGGAGGGGATCAGCCCCAGCATTTT,CASSLYEGGDQPQHF
TRBV9,.,.,TRBJ2-1,TGTGCCAGCAGCGTAACAGGGAGCAGTGAGCAGTTCTTC,CASSVTGSSEQFF
TRBV7-2,many,.,TRBJ2-2,TGTGCCAGCAGCTTAAGCTCCGGGGAGCTGTTTTTT,CASSLSSGELFF
TRBV7-9,many,TRBD1,TRBJ1-2,TGTGCCAGCAGCTTACCTGGGACAGTCAGTGGCTACACCTTC,CASSLPGTVSGYTF
TRBV4-1,.,TRBD1,TRBJ2-7,TGCGCCAGCAGCCCTAGGACAGGGCTCGAGCAGTACTTC,CASSPRTGLEQYF
TRBV7-2,many,.,TRBJ2-7,TGTGCCAGCAGCCCATTAAATCCCCCGACCTCCTACGAGCAGTACTTC,CASSPLNPPTSYEQYF
TRBV20-1,many,TRBD1,TRBJ2-1,TGCAGTGCTAGAGAAAGATGGGACAGGGGTCTTATTAGCTCCTACAATGAGCAGTTCTTC,CSARERWDRGLISSYNEQFF
TRBV6-1,many,.,TRBJ2-1,TGTGCCAGCAGTAGGGACCACGACAATGAGCAGTTCTTC,CASSRDHDNEQFF
TRBV11-1,.,TRBD1,TRBJ2-7,TGTGCCAGCAGCTTGGTTGGACAGGGTTCCGAGCAGTACTTC,CASSLVGQGSEQYF
TRBV7-9,many,.,TRBJ2-2,TGTGCCAGCAGCTTAGCAGGATCTGGGGAGCTGTTTTTT,CASSLAGSGELFF
TRBV15,.,.,TRBJ2-1,TGTGCCACCAGCTGGCTTGACAGAAATGAGCAGTTCTTC,CATSWLDRNEQFF
TRBV13,many,TRBD2,TRBJ2-5,TGTGCCAGCAGCTTAGACCTCTCCGGGAGGGGAGAGACCCAGTACTTC,CASSLDLSGRGETQYF
TRBV18,many,TRBD1,TRBJ1-1,TGTGCCAGCTCACCACGGACAGGGAAAATGAACACTGAAGCTTTCTTT,CASSPRTGKMNTEAFF
TRBV11-2,.,.,TRBJ2-5,TGTGCCAGCAGCTTAGCACTAGCCCACGAGACCCAGTACTTC,CASSLALAHETQYF
TRBV27,many,.,TRBJ2-3,TGTGCCAGCAGTACGTACCCAGGAGAGGGCAAGGGAGATACGCAGTATTTT,CASSTYPGEGKGDTQYF